This TCR beta chain was documented in a study of metastatic and nonmetastatic thyroid tumors (dated by TCRdb to 2020 to 2022). Notes on the research overall: For patients with malignant and with benign thyroid disease, the researchers compared repertoires between peripheral blood samples and tumor or nodule tissue samples. Results the study describes overall, beyond this receptor: TCR beta diversity was reported as significantly higher in malignant tumors than in benign nodules, in both blood and tumor samples.

Library construction relied on PCR. Instrument used: Illumina HiSeq 4000. High-throughput sequencing was used to profile the TCR beta-chain CDR3 region of each patient. On the study's bioinformatics: CDR3 differences across clinicopathological groups were used to build a classifier for discriminating distant-metastatic papillary thyroid cancer patients. The Shannon index was used to assess repertoire diversity, and the Morisita-Horn index was used to assess tumor-blood repertoire similarity. The raw public reads went through TCRdb reprocessing: fastp at Q25, MiXCR clone calling, in-frame beta chains kept. For this entry, the V and J calls and clone size follow TCRdb and not the study's own pipeline. The sample table contains 25,000 to 35,000 clones; only one count was recorded for about 15% of them. The ten top clones hold about 4.4% of the sample. V and J are truncated by 3 bases and 10 bases respectively, leaving an intervening sequence of 14 bases. CDR1 and CDR2, looked up from the germline V gene (reference sequence), are LGHDT and YNNKEL. CDR3 length: 13 amino acids, cysteine to phenylalanine. Here the CDR3 DNA is all that survives: 39 bases in frame from base 1.

Before undergoing thyroid surgery, none of the patients had been given any kind of treatment. Using T-cell receptor beta sequencing, the researchers looked back retrospectively at clinical samples from patients, gathered between about 2011 and 2018. There are many counts of this clone. This receptor's antigen is unknown. Base quality data are lacking; no much larger clone is found one base away. Rearrangement joined TRBV3-1 to TRBJ2-3; the D region is possibly TRBD1 or TRBD2, each matching across 5 bases. This receptor was taken from a female donor with papillary thyroid cancer or a benign thyroid nodule (not recorded which). Some clones in this sample may be carry-over from other donors' samples. The sequenced sample was blood. The DNA reads as follows: TGTGCCAGCAGCCAGGGGGTGGGGGTTGCGCAGTATTTT. This encodes CASSQGVGVAQYF.